These 13 T cell receptor beta chains originate from one sample sequenced in a study of cytomegalovirus exposure and HLA in healthy donors. The PCR used 60 Vbeta and 13 Jbeta primers. This table comes from immunoSEQ multiplex PCR, and its TCRdb copy is limited to in-frame clones, with some not included. The sample shows 40,000 to 45,000 clones, around 64% of them seen only once. Sequenced material: PBMCs. These receptors came from a human donor in good health.

For this clone: A read error may produce the germline difference seen at one junction end. The chain employs TRBV28 and TRBJ2-7; TRBD1 aligns across 9 bases. The CDR3 extends over 12 amino acids. From germline, CDR1 is MDHEN and CDR2 SYDVKM. This CDR3 is CASSLLGDRVSF. CDR3 coding DNA: TGTGCCAGCAGTCTATTAGGGGACAGGGTGAGCTTC.

This clone was seen more than once but under ten times. CDR3 nucleotide sequence: TGTGCCAGCAGAACCCGACCCAGGGGAAAAGATGGCTACACCTTC. The encoded protein is CASRTRPRGKDGYTF. The chain links TRBV6-5 to TRBJ1-2; the D gene is possibly TRBD1 (6 bases). The germline V gene encodes CDR1 MNHEY and CDR2 SVGAGI. This CDR3 is built from 15 residues. The germline V and J ends were trimmed by 6 bases and 6 bases, with 20 bases remaining between them.

Concerning this clone: At one end the junction does not follow the germline gene, possibly because of a read error. The V and J genes are TRBV5-6 and TRBJ1-5; D call uncertain. The length of the CDR3 is 15 residues. Germline CDR1 is SGHDT and CDR2 is YYEEEE. As DNA, the CDR3 is TGTGCCAGCAGCTTAATGGGAGCGGAGAATCTGCCCCAGCATTTT. As protein: CASSLMGAENLPQHF.

In DNA form, the CDR3 reads TGCAGCTCATCCCGGGGGACGTCGGCAGATACGCAGTATTTT. Its translation is CSSSRGTSADTQYF. V is TRBV29-1 and J is TRBJ2-3, with a weak D call TRBD2 (6 bases). The CDR3 totals 14 residues. V shed 8 bases and J shed 4 bases, with 19 bases lying between them. The germline V gene encodes CDR1 SQVTM and CDR2 ANQGSEA.

The chain couples TRBV2 to TRBJ1-3, with D possibly being TRBD1 (6 bases). The V gene's germline CDR1 is SNHLY and CDR2 FYNNEI. V was pared by 10 bases and J by 0 bases, with 13 bases between. The CDR3 runs to 14 residues. For the CDR3, the DNA is TGTGCCACAACATTACAGGGCTCTGGAAACACCATATATTTT. Protein: CATTLQGSGNTIYF.

The chain links TRBV5-1 to TRBJ1-2; 7 bases agree with TRBD1. The CDR3 totals 14 residues. Germline V gene data show CDR1 as SGHRS and CDR2 as YFSETQ. Losses at the gene ends were 4 bases for V and 4 bases for J; bases not matched to a gene: 7. The CDR3 coding sequence is TGCGCCAGCAGCCCGGAGACAGGGTCCTATGGCTACACCTTC. This codes for CASSPETGSYGYTF.

The CDR3 sequence: CAWSGAGGPGDTQYF. In DNA form, the CDR3 reads TGTGCCTGGAGTGGGGCGGGGGGGCCCGGAGATACGCAGTATTTT. The chain couples TRBV30 to TRBJ2-3; 9 nucleotides line up with TRBD2. V shed 1 base, J shed 5 bases, and the junction held 7 bases outside the gene matches. The length of the CDR3 is 15 residues. Germline CDR1 is GTSNPN and CDR2 is SVGIG (reference sequence).

V and J are TRBV29-1 and TRBJ1-2; 8 nucleotides line up with TRBD1. Germline trimming cut 6 bases from V and 6 bases from J; bases unmatched to any gene: 9. Germline V CDR1 and CDR2: SQVTM, ANQGSEA. This CDR3 contains 13 residues. CDR3 amino acids: CSVQKPGQDGYTF. CDR3 coding DNA: TGCAGCGTACAGAAACCGGGACAGGATGGCTACACCTTC.

V is TRBV18 and J is TRBJ1-6; 7 bases are a match to TRBD1. The CDR3 consists of 14 residues. Trimming at V came to 3 bases and at J to 7 bases, leaving 3 bases not matched to a gene. CDR1 is KGHSH and CDR2 is LQKENI in the germline V gene. The DNA of the CDR3 is TGTGCCAGCTCACCCCGACAGGGCAATTCACCCCTCCACTTT. The encoded protein is CASSPRQGNSPLHF.

The genes are TRBV18 and TRBJ1-1, with 7 bases lining up with TRBD1. Trimming took 3 bases from V and 3 from J; bases not matched to a gene: 7. The CDR3 has 15 amino acids. Germline values: CDR1 KGHSH, CDR2 LQKENI. DNA for the CDR3: TGTGCCAGCTCACCCCGACAGGGCAGGCACACTGAAGCTTTCTTT. It codes for CASSPRQGRHTEAFF.

The sample holds a few counts of this clone. The CDR3 DNA follows: TGCGCCAGCAGCTTGGAGGCTAGAGGCTCCGCCGGGGAGCTGTTTTTT. As protein: CASSLEARGSAGELFF. The rearrangement uses TRBV5-1 and TRBJ2-2; the D is unclear. The CDR3 is made up of 16 amino acids. Trimming shortened V by 0 bases and J by 6 bases, and 15 bases separated the two germline ends. Germline V gene data show CDR1 as SGHRS and CDR2 as YFSETQ. The complete variable domain, with remaining parts taken from reference TRBV5-1 and TRBJ2-2, reads KAGVTQTPRYLIKTRGQQVTLSCSPISGHRSVSWYQQTPGQGLQFLFEYFSETQRNKGNFPGRFSGRQFSNSRSEMNVSTLELGDSALYLCASSLEARGSAGELFFGEGSRLTVL.

This clone came up once. This chain links TRBV9 with TRBJ2-1; TRBD2 aligns across 8 bases. Germline-derived CDR1 and CDR2 are SGDLS and YYNGEE. CDR3 length equals 15 residues. Trimming at V came to 4 bases and at J to 7 bases, leaving 10 bases not matched to a gene. The CDR3 sequence is CASSLAGTRANEQFF. The CDR3 DNA is TGTGCCAGCAGCCTCGCCGGGACTAGGGCTAATGAGCAGTTCTTC.

The rearrangement links TRBV5-1 to TRBJ1-1, with D unresolved. Trimming removed 0 bases at V and 9 bases at J, with 6 bases between. The CDR3 is 11 amino acids. Germline CDR1 is SGHRS and CDR2 is YFSETQ. The CDR3 DNA reads TGCGCCAGCAGCTTGGGGCAGAAAGCTTTCTTT. Protein sequence: CASSLGQKAFF.